This T cell receptor (beta chain) came from a study of T cell repertoires in cytomegalovirus infection (dated 2019 in TCRdb). Broadly, across the study: Donor HLA type was relevant to the analysis, as public TCR beta signatures indicated carriage of CMV infection together with the matching HLA type. The investigation overall reported the following: Carriers of CMV infection plus the relevant HLA type were discriminated by the cumulative frequency of public TCR beta family members in the study cohort and in an independent roughly 400-donor cohort. In the ex vivo response, HLA-C-restricted CMV-specific TCR beta clonotypes were dominant, and in two of eight donors the single most frequent clonotype came from this HLA-C-restricted group.

For sequencing, an Illumina HiSeq 1500 was employed. The raw public reads went through TCRdb reprocessing: fastp at Q25, MiXCR clone calling, in-frame beta chains kept. Merged by CDR3 protein, the rows form single entries marked with the most common genes and DNA. This sample is represented by 250,000 or so distinct CDR3 sequences; about 18% of them were singletons. Less than 60% of the sample is held by the ten biggest clonotypes. Remarks on this clonotype: The specificity of this receptor is unknown. No much larger clone is present one base from it, and per-base qualities are unavailable.

Reading from cysteine to phenylalanine, the CDR3 counts 14 amino acids. This entry keeps only the CDR3 DNA: 42 bases, framed from base 1. From a lookup of the germline V gene, CDR1 and CDR2 are MDHEN and SYDVKM. V trim: 3 bases; J trim: 4 bases; unmatched bases: 2. This sequence uses TRBV28 and TRBJ1-2, with 10 bases aligning to TRBD1. The receptor was isolated from a human donor in good health (CMV status not recorded). Some clones in this sample may be carry-over from other donors' samples. Sample: CD8+ T cells from PBMCs. The DNA sequence is as follows: TGTGCCAGCAGTTTCGGGACAGGGGTCTATGGCTACACCTTC. Its protein reads: CASSFGTGVYGYTF.